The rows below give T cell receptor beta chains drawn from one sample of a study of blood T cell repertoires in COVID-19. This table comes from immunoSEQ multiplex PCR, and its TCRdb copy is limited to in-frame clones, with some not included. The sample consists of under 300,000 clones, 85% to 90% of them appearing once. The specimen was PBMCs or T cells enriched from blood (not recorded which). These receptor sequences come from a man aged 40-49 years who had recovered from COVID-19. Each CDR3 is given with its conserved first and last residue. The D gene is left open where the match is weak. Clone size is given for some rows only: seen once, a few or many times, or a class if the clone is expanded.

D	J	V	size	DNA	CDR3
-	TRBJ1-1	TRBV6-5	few	TGTGCCAGCAGACCCGACAGAGAGGGAGGGACTGAAGCTTTCTTT	CASRPDREGGTEAFF
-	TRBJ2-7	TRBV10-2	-	TGCGCCAGCAGTGAGTCCCACATCTTCTACGAGCAGTACTTC	CASSESHIFYEQYF
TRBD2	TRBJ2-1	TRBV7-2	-	TGTGCCAGCAGCGTCGTTAGCGGGAAGAATGAGCAGTTCTTC	CASSVVSGKNEQFF
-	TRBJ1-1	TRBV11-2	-	TGTGCCAGCAGCTTACGATTCTCGTCGGACACTGAAGCTTTCTTT	CASSLRFSSDTEAFF
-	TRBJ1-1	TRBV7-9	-	TGTGCCAGCAGGCCCCGGGGGGGAACTGAAGCTTTCTTT	CASRPRGGTEAFF
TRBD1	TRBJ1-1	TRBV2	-	TGTGCCAGCAACATGATACAGGGGGCGTTTAGGAACACTGAAGCTTTCTTT	CASNMIQGAFRNTEAFF
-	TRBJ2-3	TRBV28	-	TGTGCCAGCAGTTTATGGTACAGGGATCCCTCAGATACGCAGTATTTT	CASSLWYRDPSDTQYF
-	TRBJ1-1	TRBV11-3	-	TGTGCCAGCAGCCGAAATAGGGACACTCTGAACACTGAAGCTTTCTTT	CASSRNRDTLNTEAFF
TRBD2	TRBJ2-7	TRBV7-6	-	TGTGCCAGCAGCTTAGGTCTAGCGGGATACGAGCAGTACTTC	CASSLGLAGYEQYF
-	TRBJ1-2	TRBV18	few	TGTGCCAGCTCACCCTCCGGGAGCCTGGGGGGCTACACCTTC	CASSPSGSLGGYTF
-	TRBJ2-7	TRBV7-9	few	TGTGCCAGCAGCTTAGTGTCGGCCGGGGACTACGAGCAGTACTTC	CASSLVSAGDYEQYF
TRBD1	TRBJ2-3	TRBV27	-	TGTGCCAGCAGTCCTGGGACAGGGTATACGCAGTATTTT	CASSPGTGYTQYF
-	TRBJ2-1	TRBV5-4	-	TGTGCCAGCAGCCCCCTGCCCGAGTCCCTCTACAATGAGCAGTTCTTC	CASSPLPESLYNEQFF
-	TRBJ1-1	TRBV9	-	TGTGCCAGCAGCGTAAATGGGAGGCACACTGAAGCTTTCTTT	CASSVNGRHTEAFF
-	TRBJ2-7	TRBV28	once	TGTGCCAGCAGTTTCCCCGGGAAGTACGAGCAGTACTTC	CASSFPGKYEQYF
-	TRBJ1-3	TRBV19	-	TGTGCCAGTAAGCCGGGAGGAAACACCATATATTTT	CASKPGGNTIYF
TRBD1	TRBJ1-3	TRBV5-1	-	TGCGCCAGCAGCTTGGCCGGGACAGGGCGGTCTGGAAACACCATATATTTT	CASSLAGTGRSGNTIYF
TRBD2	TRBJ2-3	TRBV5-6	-	TGTGCCAGCAGCGGAAGCAAACTAGCGACAGATACGCAGTATTTT	CASSGSKLATDTQYF
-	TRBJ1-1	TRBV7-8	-	TGTGCCAGCAGCCTAGCCCCAATCACTGAAGCTTTCTTT	CASSLAPITEAFF
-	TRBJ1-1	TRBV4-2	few	TGTGCCAGCAGCCAAGACAACGGTATGAACACTGAAGCTTTCTTT	CASSQDNGMNTEAFF
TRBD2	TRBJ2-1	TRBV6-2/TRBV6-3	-	TGTGCCAGCAGCGGAACTCCGGGACTAGCTCCGTTCTTC	CASSGTPGLAPFF
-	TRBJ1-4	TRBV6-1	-	TGTGCCAGCAGTGAAGGTACCCAGGGCCGTACGGGTCGTGAAAAACTGTTTTTT	CASSEGTQGRTGREKLFF
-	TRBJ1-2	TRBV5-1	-	TGCGCCAGCAGCTTGGTGGGGGGAAACTATGGCTACACCTTC	CASSLVGGNYGYTF
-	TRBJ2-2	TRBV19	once	TGTGCCGCTAGGGGGGGCATGAACACCGGGGAGCTGTTTTTT	CAARGGMNTGELFF
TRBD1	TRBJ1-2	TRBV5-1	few	TGCGCCACCGGGACAGGAAACTATGGCTACACCTTC	CATGTGNYGYTF
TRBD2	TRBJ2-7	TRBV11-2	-	TGTGCCAGCAGGGAGCGGGAGTCCGCCTACGAGCAGTACTTC	CASRERESAYEQYF
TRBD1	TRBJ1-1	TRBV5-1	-	TGCGCCAGCAGACCGGGACAGAATGAAGCTTTCTTT	CASRPGQNEAFF
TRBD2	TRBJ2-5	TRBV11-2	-	TGTGCCAGCAGCTTTTCTAGCGGACAAGAGACCCAGTACTTC	CASSFSSGQETQYF
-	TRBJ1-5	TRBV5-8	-	TGTGCCAGCAGCCTACGCGACAGCCTCAATCAGCCCCAGCATTTT	CASSLRDSLNQPQHF
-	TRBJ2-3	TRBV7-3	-	TGTGCCAGCAGCAATCAAACAGATACGCAGTATTTT	CASSNQTDTQYF
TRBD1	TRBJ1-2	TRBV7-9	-	TGTGCCAGCAGCCCGCAACCGGGACAGTTAAACTATGGCTACACCTTC	CASSPQPGQLNYGYTF
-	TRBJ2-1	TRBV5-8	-	TGTGCCAGCAGCCCACCTCGCGGTGACAGGTACATCCCCGCCTACAATGAGCAGTTCTTC	CASSPPRGDRYIPAYNEQFF
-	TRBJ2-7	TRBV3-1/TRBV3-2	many	TGTGCCAGCAGTGCGCGTGGGGGGTCCTACGAGCAGTACTTC	CASSARGGSYEQYF
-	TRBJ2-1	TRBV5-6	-	TGTGCCAGCAGCCCCCCGGGTCCTCTCAATGAGCAGTTCTTC	CASSPPGPLNEQFF
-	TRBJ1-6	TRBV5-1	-	TGCGCCAGCAGCTTATCGGGTCCCGGTTCACCCCTCCACTTT	CASSLSGPGSPLHF
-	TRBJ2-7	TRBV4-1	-	TGCGCCAGCAGCCCCCCAGGGGGGTTGAAGGACGAGCAGTACTTC	CASSPPGGLKDEQYF
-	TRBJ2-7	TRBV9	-	TGTGCCAGCAGCGCCGGCTACGAGCAGTACTTC	CASSAGYEQYF
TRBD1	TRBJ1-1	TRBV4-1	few	TGCGCCAGCAGCCGACCGGGACAGGGTGAAGCTTTCTTT	CASSRPGQGEAFF
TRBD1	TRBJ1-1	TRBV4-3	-	TGCGCCAGCAGCGAAGGAACGACAGGGACTGTAGACACTGAAGCTTTCTTT	CASSEGTTGTVDTEAFF
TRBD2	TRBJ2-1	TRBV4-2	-	TGTGCCAGCAGCCAAGCTAGCGGGAGCTCCTACAATGAGCAGTTCTTC	CASSQASGSSYNEQFF
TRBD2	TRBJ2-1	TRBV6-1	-	TGTGCCAGCAGTGAAGTGGGGACTAGCTATGAGCAGTTCTTC	CASSEVGTSYEQFF
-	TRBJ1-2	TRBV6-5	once	TGTGCCAGCAGTTACTCGTTTCAAGTGTCACTCTATGGCTACACCTTC	CASSYSFQVSLYGYTF
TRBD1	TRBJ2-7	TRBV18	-	TGTGCCAGCTCACAGGGACAGGGGTCGGGCGAGCAGTACTTC	CASSQGQGSGEQYF
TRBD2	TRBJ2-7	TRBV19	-	TGTGCCAGTAGTATCGGGACTAGCGGGGGCGAGCAGTACTTC	CASSIGTSGGEQYF
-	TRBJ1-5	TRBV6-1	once	TGTGCCAGCAGTGAAAGGGCGAACGGGGGTCAGTATAGCAATCAGCCCCAGCATTTT	CASSERANGGQYSNQPQHF
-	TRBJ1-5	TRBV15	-	TGTGCCACCAGCACACTGCCCGGCGGGATTCAGCCCCAGCATTTT	CATSTLPGGIQPQHF
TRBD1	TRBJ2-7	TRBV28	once	TGTGCCAGCAGTTTAACAGGGGTCTCCTACGAGCAGTACTTC	CASSLTGVSYEQYF
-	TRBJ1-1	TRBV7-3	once	TGTGCCAGCAGCTTTTCCGGGGAGAACACTGAAGCTTTCTTT	CASSFSGENTEAFF
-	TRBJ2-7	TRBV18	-	TGTGCCAGCTCGGGGCAGGGGCTTTACGAGCAGTACTTC	CASSGQGLYEQYF
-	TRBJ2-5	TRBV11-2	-	TGTGCCAGCAGCTTAGGAGGGTGGGAGACCCAGTACTTC	CASSLGGWETQYF
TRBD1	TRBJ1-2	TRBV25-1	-	TGTGCCAGCAGTGCCCAGGGGGACCCATGGGGCTACACCTTC	CASSAQGDPWGYTF
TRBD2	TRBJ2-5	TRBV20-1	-	TGCAGTGCTAGTTGGCGGGAGGGCCGAGAGACCCAGTACTTC	CSASWREGRETQYF
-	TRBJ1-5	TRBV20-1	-	TGCAGTGCTAGTTTTCGGGGGGCAAGCCAGCCCCAGCATTTT	CSASFRGASQPQHF
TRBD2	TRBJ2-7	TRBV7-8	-	TGTGCCAGCCACAGGCTAGCGGGACCCAACCCCAACGAGCAGTACTTC	CASHRLAGPNPNEQYF
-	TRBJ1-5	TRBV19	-	TGTGCCAGTAGTATAATAGGGGGTGGGCAGCCCCAGCATTTT	CASSIIGGGQPQHF